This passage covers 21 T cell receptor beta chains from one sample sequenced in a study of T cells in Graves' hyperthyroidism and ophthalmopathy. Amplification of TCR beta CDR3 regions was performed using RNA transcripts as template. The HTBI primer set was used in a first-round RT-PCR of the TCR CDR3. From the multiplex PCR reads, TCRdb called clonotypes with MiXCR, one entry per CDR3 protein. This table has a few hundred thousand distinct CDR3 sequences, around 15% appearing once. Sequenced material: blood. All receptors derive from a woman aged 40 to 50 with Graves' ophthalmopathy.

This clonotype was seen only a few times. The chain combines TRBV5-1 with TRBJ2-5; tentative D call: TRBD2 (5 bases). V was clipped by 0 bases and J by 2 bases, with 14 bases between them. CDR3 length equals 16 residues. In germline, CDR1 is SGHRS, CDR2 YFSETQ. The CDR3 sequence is CASSLGHAGVQETQYF. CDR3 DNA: TGCGCCAGCAGCTTGGGACACGCGGGCGTTCAAGAGACCCAGTACTTC.

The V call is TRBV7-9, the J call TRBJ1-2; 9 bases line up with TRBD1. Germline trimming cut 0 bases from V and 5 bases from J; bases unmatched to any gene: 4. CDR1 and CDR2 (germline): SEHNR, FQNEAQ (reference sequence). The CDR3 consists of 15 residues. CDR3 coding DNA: TGTGCCAGCAGCTTAGCCACTGGGACAGGGTATGGCTACACCTTC. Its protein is CASSLATGTGYGYTF.

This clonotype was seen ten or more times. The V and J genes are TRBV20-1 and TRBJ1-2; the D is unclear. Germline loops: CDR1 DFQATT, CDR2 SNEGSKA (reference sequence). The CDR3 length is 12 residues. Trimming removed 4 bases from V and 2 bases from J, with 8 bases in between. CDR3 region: CSATSPNYGYTF. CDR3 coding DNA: TGCAGTGCTACCTCCCCAAACTATGGCTACACCTTC.

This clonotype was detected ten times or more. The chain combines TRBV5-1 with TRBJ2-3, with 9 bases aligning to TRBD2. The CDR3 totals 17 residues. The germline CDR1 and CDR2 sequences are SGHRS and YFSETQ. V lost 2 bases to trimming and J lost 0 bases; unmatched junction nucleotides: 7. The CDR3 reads CASSLPSTSGSTDTQYF. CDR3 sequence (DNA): TGCGCCAGCAGCTTACCTTCGACTAGCGGCAGCACAGATACGCAGTATTTT.

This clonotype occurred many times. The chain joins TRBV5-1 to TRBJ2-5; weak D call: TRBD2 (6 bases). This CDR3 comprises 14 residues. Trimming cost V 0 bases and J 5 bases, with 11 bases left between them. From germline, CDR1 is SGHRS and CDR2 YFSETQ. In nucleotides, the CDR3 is TGCGCCAGCAGCTTGGACGGGAGATTGGAGACCCAGTACTTC. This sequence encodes CASSLDGRLETQYF.

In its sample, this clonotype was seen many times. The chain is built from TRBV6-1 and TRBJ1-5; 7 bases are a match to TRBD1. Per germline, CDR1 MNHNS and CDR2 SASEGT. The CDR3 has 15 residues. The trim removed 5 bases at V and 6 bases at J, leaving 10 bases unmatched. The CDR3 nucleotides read TGTGCCAGCAGTAAACGACAGGGTCTGGCTCAGCCCCAGCATTTT. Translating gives CASSKRQGLAQPQHF.

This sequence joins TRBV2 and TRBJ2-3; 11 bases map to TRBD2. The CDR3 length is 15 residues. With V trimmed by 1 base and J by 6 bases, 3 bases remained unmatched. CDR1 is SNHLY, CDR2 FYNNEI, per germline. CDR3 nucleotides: TGTGCCAGCAGTGAAGGGCCTAGCGGGGGGGATACGCAGTATTTT. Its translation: CASSEGPSGGDTQYF.

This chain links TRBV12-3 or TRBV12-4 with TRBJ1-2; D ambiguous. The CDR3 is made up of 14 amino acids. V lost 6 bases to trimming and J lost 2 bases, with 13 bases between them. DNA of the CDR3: TGTGCCAGCAGAACCTCAACCTTAAACTATGGCTACACCTTC. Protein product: CASRTSTLNYGYTF.

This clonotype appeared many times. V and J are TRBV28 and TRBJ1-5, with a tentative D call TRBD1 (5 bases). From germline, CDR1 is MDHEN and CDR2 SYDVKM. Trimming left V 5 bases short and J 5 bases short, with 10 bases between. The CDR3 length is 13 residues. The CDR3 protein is CASSPGGYQPQHF. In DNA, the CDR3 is TGTGCCAGCAGTCCCGGGGGGTATCAGCCCCAGCATTTT.

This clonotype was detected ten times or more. The CDR3 sequence: CASRLTSAPSYEQYF. DNA for the CDR3: TGTGCCAGCAGACTGACTAGCGCTCCCTCCTACGAGCAGTACTTC. The chain carries TRBV6-2 or TRBV6-3 and TRBJ2-7, with 8 bases aligning to TRBD2. The CDR3 sequence is 15 residues long. Germline V CDR1 and CDR2: MNHEY, SVGEGT. The trim removed 6 bases at V and 0 bases at J, leaving 7 bases unmatched.

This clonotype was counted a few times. CDR3 bases: TGTGCCACCAGTGACACGGGACGCGTCAATGAGCAGTTCTTC. Translation: CATSDTGRVNEQFF. This chain joins TRBV24-1 and TRBJ2-1, with D tentatively TRBD1 or TRBD2 (5 bases each). Germline CDR1 and CDR2: KGHDR and SFDVKD. The V gene lost 4 bases and the J gene lost 6 bases, with 12 bases spanning the gap. CDR3 length: 14 residues.

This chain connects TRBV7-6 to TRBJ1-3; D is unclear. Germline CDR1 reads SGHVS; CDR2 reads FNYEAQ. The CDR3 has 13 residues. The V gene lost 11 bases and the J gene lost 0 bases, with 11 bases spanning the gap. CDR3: CASRSASGNTIYF. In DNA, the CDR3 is TGTGCCTCGCGGAGTGCCTCTGGAAACACCATATATTTT.

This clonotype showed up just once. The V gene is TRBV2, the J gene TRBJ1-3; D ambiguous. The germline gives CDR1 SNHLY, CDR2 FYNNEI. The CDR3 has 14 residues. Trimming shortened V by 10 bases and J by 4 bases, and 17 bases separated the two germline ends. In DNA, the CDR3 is TGTGCCAACAAACTTCCTGGATCCGGAAACACCATATATTTT. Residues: CANKLPGSGNTIYF.

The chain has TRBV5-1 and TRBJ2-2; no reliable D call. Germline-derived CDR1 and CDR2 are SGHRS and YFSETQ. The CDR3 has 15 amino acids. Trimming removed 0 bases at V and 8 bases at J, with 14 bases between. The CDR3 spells CASSLGSGYQGELFF. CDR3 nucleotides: TGCGCCAGCAGCTTGGGTTCGGGCTACCAGGGGGAGCTGTTTTTT. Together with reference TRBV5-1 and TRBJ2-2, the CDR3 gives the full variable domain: KAGVTQTPRYLIKTRGQQVTLSCSPISGHRSVSWYQQTPGQGLQFLFEYFSETQRNKGNFPGRFSGRQFSNSRSEMNVSTLELGDSALYLCASSLGSGYQGELFFGEGSRLTVL.

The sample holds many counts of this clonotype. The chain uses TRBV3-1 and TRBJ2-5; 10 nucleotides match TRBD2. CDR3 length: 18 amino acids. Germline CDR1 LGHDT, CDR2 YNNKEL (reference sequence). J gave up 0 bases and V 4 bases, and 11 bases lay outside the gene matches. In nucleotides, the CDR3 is TGTGCCAGCAGCCGGTATACGGGACTAGCGCTGTACCAAGAGACCCAGTACTTC. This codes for CASSRYTGLALYQETQYF.

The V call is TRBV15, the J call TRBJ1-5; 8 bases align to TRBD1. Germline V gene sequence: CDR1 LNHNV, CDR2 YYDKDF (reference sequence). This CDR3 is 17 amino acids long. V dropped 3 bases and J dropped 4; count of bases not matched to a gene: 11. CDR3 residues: CATSRGTGNHFNQPQHF. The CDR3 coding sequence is TGTGCCACCAGCAGGGGGACAGGTAACCATTTTAATCAGCCCCAGCATTTT.

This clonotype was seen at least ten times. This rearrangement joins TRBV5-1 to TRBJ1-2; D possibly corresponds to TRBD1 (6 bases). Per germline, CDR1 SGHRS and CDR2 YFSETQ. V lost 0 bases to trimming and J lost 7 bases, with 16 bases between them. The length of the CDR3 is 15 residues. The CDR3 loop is CASSLEKQGPGGYTF. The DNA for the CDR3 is TGCGCCAGCAGCTTGGAAAAGCAGGGGCCGGGTGGCTACACCTTC.

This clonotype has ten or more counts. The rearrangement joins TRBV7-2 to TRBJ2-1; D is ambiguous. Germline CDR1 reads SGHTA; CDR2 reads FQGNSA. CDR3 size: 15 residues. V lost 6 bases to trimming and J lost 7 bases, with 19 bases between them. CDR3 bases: TGTGCCAGCAGACCGAACGCTAACTTTGTAAATGAGCAGTTCTTC. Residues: CASRPNANFVNEQFF.

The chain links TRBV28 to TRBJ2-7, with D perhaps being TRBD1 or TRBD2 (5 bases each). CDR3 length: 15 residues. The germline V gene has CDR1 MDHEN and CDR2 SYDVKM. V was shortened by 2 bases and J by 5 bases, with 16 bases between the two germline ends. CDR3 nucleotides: TGTGCCAGCAGTTTAGGGACGGCTGGAAACAACGAGCAGTACTTC. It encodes CASSLGTAGNNEQYF.

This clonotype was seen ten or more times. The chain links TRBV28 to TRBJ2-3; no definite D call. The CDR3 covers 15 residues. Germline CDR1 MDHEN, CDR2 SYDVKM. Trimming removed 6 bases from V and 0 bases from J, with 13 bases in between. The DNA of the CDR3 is TGTGCCAGCAGGTTAGGATACTGGAGCACAGATACGCAGTATTTT. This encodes CASRLGYWSTDTQYF.

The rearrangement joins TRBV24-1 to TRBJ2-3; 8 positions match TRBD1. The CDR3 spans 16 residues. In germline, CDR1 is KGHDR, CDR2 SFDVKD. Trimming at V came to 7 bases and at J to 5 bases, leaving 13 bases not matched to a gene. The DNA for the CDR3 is TGTGCCACCAGCGAGACAGGGGCCCTCGCCAGAGATACGCAGTATTTT. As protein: CATSETGALARDTQYF.